One and the same sample provided the 8 T cell receptor beta chains below, sequenced in a study of post-analysis software for immune sequencing data (dated by TCRdb to the mid-2010s). Overall study results and their limits: Significantly higher frequencies in patients than in controls were found for about five TRBV segments, including TRBV5-6, TRBV5-1 and TRBV20-1.

These receptors are not linked to any known antigen. The protocol used for the library was PCR. For sequencing, an Illumina HiSeq 2500 was employed. To reduce PCR and sequencing biases, unique molecular identifiers were built into the TCR beta cDNA libraries. Starting from the raw public reads, TCRdb applied fastp trimming at Q25, assembled clones with MiXCR and retained in-frame beta chains. Entries that share a CDR3 protein sequence are merged under the most common genes and DNA. The sample yields hundreds of thousands of distinct CDR3 sequences; 55% to 60% were counted once. Around 11% of the sample is taken by the ten largest. Sequencing was carried out using blood. The origin of the receptors is a girl aged 2-15 years with multiple sclerosis.

There are a few counts of this clonotype. The V gene is TRBV6-6, the J gene TRBJ2-4, with D tentatively TRBD1 or TRBD2 (7 bases each). This CDR3 has 15 residues. CDR1 and CDR2 (germline): MNHNY, SVGAGI (reference sequence). Trimming took 7 bases from V and 5 from J, leaving 18 bases between them. DNA of the CDR3: TGTGCCAGCATCAAAGGGGGGGGACAGCAAAACATTCAGTACTTC. It yields the protein CASIKGGGQQNIQYF.

The CDR3 DNA reads as TGCAGTGCTCCAATTCCAACTAATGAAAAACTGTTTTTT. This sequence encodes CSAPIPTNEKLFF. V is TRBV20-1 and J is TRBJ1-4; D remains ambiguous. The CDR3 is 13 amino acids. Germline CDR1 and CDR2: DFQATT and SNEGSKA (reference sequence). V dropped 5 bases and J dropped 0 bases, with 7 bases sitting between them.

The chain is built from TRBV7-9 and TRBJ2-3; possibly TRBD1 or TRBD2 for D (5 bases each). The V and J ends lost 11 bases and 2 bases respectively, with 23 bases between them. The CDR3 has 16 amino acids. The germline gives CDR1 SEHNR, CDR2 FQNEAQ (reference sequence). CDR3 region: CAGGPGTESTTDTQYF. The CDR3 DNA sequence: TGTGCCGGAGGCCCGGGGACCGAAAGCACCACAGATACGCAGTATTTT.

The chain combines TRBV6-5 with TRBJ1-2, with 7 bases aligning to TRBD1. The CDR3 has 16 residues. Germline V gene lookup returns CDR1 MNHEY and CDR2 SVGAGI. V lost 2 bases to trimming and J lost 7 bases; unmatched junction nucleotides: 13. The CDR3 protein is CASSYDPLEGAGGYTF. The CDR3 coding sequence is TGTGCCAGCAGTTACGACCCTCTAGAGGGGGCTGGTGGCTACACCTTC.

The DNA of the CDR3 is TGCAGTGCTAGAGTGCCCCGGGCTAGCGGGAGATATGAGCAGTTCTTC. Translated, it gives CSARVPRASGRYEQFF. The chain combines TRBV20-1 with TRBJ2-1; TRBD2 matches at 10 bases. The germline V gene encodes CDR1 DFQATT and CDR2 SNEGSKA (reference sequence). The CDR3 length is 16 residues. Unmatched junction bases numbered 11, after V lost 1 base and J lost 8 bases.

This clonotype has only a few counts. The rearrangement links TRBV29-1 to TRBJ2-1; D is undetermined. The CDR3 has 12 residues. Germline assignment: CDR1 SQVTM and CDR2 ANQGSEA. V was cut by 2 bases and J by 7 bases, with 9 bases left in between. The CDR3 DNA sequence: TGCAGCGTTGAAAAGATGGAAAATGAGCAGTTCTTC. It codes for CSVEKMENEQFF.

The V and J genes are TRBV20-1 and TRBJ2-1, with 9 bases fitting TRBD2. Germline CDR1 and CDR2: DFQATT and SNEGSKA (reference sequence). Trimming cost V 8 bases and J 5 bases; bases outside gene matches: 7. CDR3 length: 13 residues. This CDR3 reads CSTASGAHNEQFF. In DNA, the CDR3 is TGCAGTACAGCTAGCGGGGCTCACAATGAGCAGTTCTTC.

This clonotype was recorded once. The chain employs TRBV10-2 and TRBJ2-2, with 13 bases matching TRBD2. The germline V gene has CDR1 WSHSY and CDR2 SAAADI. Losses at the gene ends were 6 bases for V and 2 bases for J; bases not matched to a gene: 9. The CDR3 has 18 residues. The CDR3 bases are TGCGCCAGCAGCGCGGGACTAGCGGGGCGGATCAACACCGGGGAGCTGTTTTTT. This translates into CASSAGLAGRINTGELFF.